The TCR beta chain under discussion was sequenced for a study of T cell responses to AZD1222 COVID-19 vaccine. The study's findings and limits: A mostly white British donor set with more females was recruited, and clonal diversity was possibly underestimated. Among those given AZD1222, only five to seven were seropositive at baseline. Spike was spanned by vaccine-associated CD4 TCRs, which were dominant at 160-218 and 743-854.

On this clone itself: Its specificity is unknown.

Repertoires were generated with immunoSEQ multiplex PCR, while TCRdb's copy carries only in-frame clones and drops some. The table shows 65,000 to 95,000 clones, with roughly 85% occurring only once. Second-dose timings of about 4 or about 12 weeks were pooled. The CDR3 spans 16 residues. The germline CDR1 and CDR2 sequences are MGHRA and YSYEKL. Unmatched junction bases numbered 7, after V lost 4 bases and J lost 4 bases. V gene TRBV4-1 combines with J gene TRBJ2-3; 11 bases agree with TRBD2. The sequence was obtained from an adult who received the AZD1222 COVID-19 vaccine. The sample was peripheral blood, taken 28 days after the second AZD1222 dose. Here the CDR3 DNA reads TGCGCCAGCAGCCGGTCTAGCGGGGGGAATTCAGATACGCAGTATTTT. Amino acids: CASSRSSGGNSDTQYF.